What follows is one TCR beta chain and its context. This entry is derived from a study of T cells of healthy individuals. From the 5' RACE reads, TCRdb called clonotypes with MiXCR, one entry per CDR3 protein. Of 100,000 or so distinct CDR3 sequences in the sample, approximately 16% were seen once. This TCR was recovered from a human donor in good health.

The CDR3 is CASNLSGSNYGYTF. The DNA for the CDR3 is TGTGCCAGCAACCTATCCGGGAGTAACTATGGCTACACCTTC. The genes are TRBV6-2 or TRBV6-3 and TRBJ1-2; D is undetermined. CDR3 length equals 14 residues. Germline V gene data show CDR1 as MNHEY and CDR2 as SVGEGT. V dropped 7 bases and J dropped 1 base, with 13 bases sitting between them.